This TCR beta chain was identified during a study of cytomegalovirus exposure and HLA in healthy donors. Regarding the study as a whole: It was approximately 150 TCR beta chains that were listed as cytomegalovirus-associated.

Clones were read by immunoSEQ multiplex PCR, and TCRdb kept only the in-frame ones, dropping some. The table has about 120,000 clones, about 88% seen once. Germline V lookup: CDR1 SGHVS, CDR2 FQNEAQ. V dropped 6 bases and J dropped 3; count of bases not matched to a gene: 16. This CDR3 is built from 18 residues. Concerning this clone: Its matching antigen is unknown.

Sequencing was done on a sample of PBMCs. The genes are TRBV7-8 and TRBJ2-5; 10 bases agree with TRBD2. The clonotype comes from a woman younger than 30 in good health and CMV-seronegative. CDR3 bases: TGTGCCAGCAGGGCAAACCCCGGGACTAGCGCGACTAAAGAGACCCAGTACTTC. Protein product: CASRANPGTSATKETQYF. Complete variable domain (other parts from reference TRBV7-8 and TRBJ2-5): GAGVSQSPRYKVAKRGQDVALRCDPISGHVSLFWYQQALGQGPEFLTYFQNEAQLDKSGLPSDRFFAERPEGSVSTLKIQRTQQEDSAVYLCASRANPGTSATKETQYFGPGTRLLVL.